This record covers a single T cell receptor (beta chain). This entry comes from a study of T cell changes during pregnancy in multiple sclerosis. Profiling relied on immunoSEQ multiplex PCR, and the TCRdb table lists in-frame clones only, not all of them. Among about 73,000 clones listed, roughly 92% were seen once. This sequence originates from a female donor in good health, enrolled as a control in a pregnancy study. The material was peripheral blood, obtained in the third trimester of pregnancy.

The CDR3 region has the DNA TGTGCCAGCAGCTTCGTAGAGACCCAGTACTTC. This encodes CASSFVETQYF. The rearrangement uses TRBV7-2 and TRBJ2-5; no definite D call. The CDR3 length is 11 residues. V dropped 3 bases and J dropped 4 bases, with 3 bases sitting between them. Germline CDR1 SGHTA, CDR2 FQGNSA.